These 15 T cell receptor beta chains share one sample of origin, sequenced in a study of blood T cell repertoires in COVID-19. Sequencing was performed with immunoSEQ multiplex PCR; in TCRdb, only in-frame clones are kept and a portion is missing. The sample holds about 52,000 clones, roughly four fifths seen once. Specimen: peripheral blood. The source of these receptors is a woman older than 75 with COVID-19, enrolled during active disease.

The chain joins TRBV27 to TRBJ2-5; 13 positions agree with TRBD2. This CDR3 region has 17 residues. Germline loops: CDR1 MNHEY, CDR2 SMNVEV (reference sequence). The J segment lost 4 bases and the V segment lost 6 bases, leaving 11 bases of the junction unmatched. The DNA of the CDR3 is TGTGCCAGCAGATTAAGGACTAGCGGGAGTTTGGGAGAGACCCAGTACTTC. It yields the protein CASRLRTSGSLGETQYF.

The gene calls are TRBV9 and TRBJ2-1, with TRBD2 matching over 9 bases. V shed 0 bases and J 7 bases; nucleotides not matched to a gene: 5. CDR1 is SGDLS and CDR2 is YYNGEE in the germline V gene. This CDR3 is built from 15 residues. CDR3 sequence: CASSVGWLAGNEQFF. For the CDR3, the DNA is TGTGCCAGCAGCGTAGGATGGCTAGCGGGGAATGAGCAGTTCTTC.

This clone was observed a few times. The V call is TRBV7-9, the J call TRBJ2-7, with 11 bases matching TRBD1. Germline CDR1 and CDR2: SEHNR and FQNEAQ (reference sequence). J lost 6 bases, V lost 11 bases, and 9 bases had no gene match. The CDR3 has 13 residues. The CDR3 DNA is TGTGCCGGGTCCCGGACAGGGGGCCGCGAGCAGTACTTC. It is translated as CAGSRTGGREQYF.

The chain carries TRBV18 and TRBJ2-2, with D unresolved. Trimming took 9 bases from V and 4 from J, leaving 9 bases between them. Germline V gene data show CDR1 as KGHSH and CDR2 as LQKENI. The CDR3 is made up of 12 amino acids. The DNA of the CDR3 is TGTGCCAGTCAGGTCCCCACCGGGGAGCTGTTTTTT. Amino acid sequence: CASQVPTGELFF.

The chain couples TRBV9 to TRBJ1-3; D is possibly TRBD1 (6 bases). Germline V gene data show CDR1 as SGDLS and CDR2 as YYNGEE. This CDR3 has 17 amino acids. V gave up 1 base and J gave up 4 bases, with 18 bases separating them. The CDR3 loop reads CASSVSQGFGGGNTIYF. The CDR3 bases are TGTGCCAGCAGCGTATCGCAGGGGTTCGGTGGGGGAAACACCATATATTTT.

The gene calls are TRBV4-1 and TRBJ2-1, with 9 bases identical to TRBD2. V was clipped by 1 base and J by 0 bases; unmatched bases: 4. CDR3 size: 17 residues. Looked up from germline, CDR1 is MGHRA and CDR2 is YSYEKL. The CDR3 here is CASSQGHSGSSYNEQFF. The CDR3 DNA reads as TGCGCCAGCAGCCAAGGACATAGCGGGAGCTCCTACAATGAGCAGTTCTTC.

The V call is TRBV27, the J call TRBJ2-1; D perhaps matches TRBD1 (6 bases). This CDR3 comprises 18 residues. The V end was cut by 5 bases, the J end by 0 bases, with 20 bases between. Germline V gives CDR1 MNHEY, CDR2 SMNVEV (reference sequence). CDR3 residues: CASSPWDPRTDSYNEQFF. The CDR3 DNA follows: TGTGCCAGCAGTCCCTGGGACCCTAGGACAGACTCCTACAATGAGCAGTTCTTC.

This chain uses TRBV18 with TRBJ2-7, with 12 bases aligning to TRBD2. Germline V CDR1 and CDR2: KGHSH, LQKENI. The length of the CDR3 is 15 residues. V was clipped by 8 bases and J by 2 bases; unmatched bases: 7. Written as DNA, the CDR3 is TGTGCCAGCCTCGATCTAGCGGGAGGGACCTACGAGCAGTACTTC. The encoded protein is CASLDLAGGTYEQYF.

This chain links TRBV18 with TRBJ1-2, with 7 positions matching TRBD1. With 0 bases clipped from V and 0 bases from J, the junction kept 4 bases outside the gene matches. Germline lookup yields CDR1 KGHSH and CDR2 LQKENI. The CDR3 runs 16 residues. DNA for the CDR3: TGTGCCAGCTCACCACCTAAGGGACAGCCTAACTATGGCTACACCTTC. Protein product: CASSPPKGQPNYGYTF.

The V call is TRBV7-9, the J call TRBJ2-1; 9 bases match TRBD2. Trimming removed 5 bases from V and 0 bases from J; junction bases left unmatched: 5. This CDR3 contains 16 residues. CDR1 SEHNR and CDR2 FQNEAQ come from the germline V gene (reference sequence). The CDR3 reads CASSPTSGFSYNEQFF. The CDR3 bases are TGTGCCAGCAGCCCGACTAGCGGTTTCTCCTACAATGAGCAGTTCTTC.

The chain couples TRBV19 to TRBJ1-6; the match to TRBD1 covers 9 bases. V was clipped by 7 bases and J by 7 bases; unmatched bases: 8. Per the germline V gene, CDR1 is LNHDA and CDR2 is SQIVND (reference sequence). The CDR3 covers 15 residues. The CDR3 DNA is TGTGCCAGTACTATGAAGGGACAGGGAAATTCACCCCTCCACTTT. This codes for CASTMKGQGNSPLHF. The variable domain in full, completed from reference TRBV19 and TRBJ1-6, reads DGGITQSPKYLFRKEGQNVTLSCEQNLNHDAMYWYRQDPGQGLRLIYYSQIVNDFQKGDIAEGYSVSREKKESFPLTVTSAQKNPTAFYLCASTMKGQGNSPLHFGNGTRLTVT.

J is TRBJ1-1 and V is TRBV18; D might be TRBD1 (5 bases). Trimming stripped 3 bases from V and 11 bases from J, with 10 bases between. The CDR3 has 11 amino acids. CDR1 and CDR2 (germline): KGHSH, LQKENI. The CDR3 DNA is TGTGCCAGCTCACCTGACTCAGGGGCTTTCTTT. This gives the protein CASSPDSGAFF.

The chain has TRBV12-3 or TRBV12-4 and TRBJ1-4, with 8 bases aligning to TRBD1. This CDR3 region has 13 residues. V trimming: 7 bases; J trimming: 8 bases; junction bases outside the gene matches: 6. The CDR3 protein is CASIKQGGEKLFF. The CDR3, as DNA: TGTGCCAGCATAAAACAGGGGGGCGAAAAACTGTTTTTT.

This clone has just one count. The chain uses TRBV3-1 (or the pseudogene TRBV3-2) and TRBJ2-1; TRBD2 agrees at 8 bases. V dropped 4 bases and J dropped 8; count of bases not matched to a gene: 13. The germline CDR1 and CDR2 sequences are LGHDT and YNNKEL (reference sequence). The CDR3 length is 16 residues. The CDR3 here is CASSPLSSGVRDEQFF. The CDR3 nucleotides read TGTGCCAGCAGCCCCCTTAGTAGCGGGGTTAGGGATGAGCAGTTCTTC.

This clone showed up just a few times. Written as DNA, the CDR3 is TGCAGCGTTGATCCCCCCGGGGGATCCACTGAAGCTTTCTTT. Amino acids: CSVDPPGGSTEAFF. The chain recombines TRBV29-1 with TRBJ1-1; TRBD1 is a possible D gene (5 bases). Germline-derived CDR1 and CDR2 are SQVTM and ANQGSEA. The CDR3 length is 14 residues. The V and J ends lost 3 bases and 4 bases respectively, with 15 bases between them.